This T cell receptor (beta chain) was observed in a study of T cell changes during pregnancy in multiple sclerosis. Germline V gives CDR1 LNHDA, CDR2 SQIVND (reference sequence). The CDR3 runs 14 residues. Germline trimming cut 4 bases from V and 4 bases from J; bases unmatched to any gene: 3. Assay: immunoSEQ multiplex PCR; the TCRdb copy retains only in-frame clones and omits some. Among 65,000 to 85,000 clones, roughly 88% were seen once, and the ten largest hold roughly 1.4%. This chain joins TRBV19 and TRBJ2-2, with 7 bases lining up with TRBD1. The sample in question was peripheral blood, obtained in the third trimester of pregnancy. This TCR was recovered from a female donor with multiple sclerosis, enrolled in a pregnancy study. The CDR3 DNA reads as TGTGCCAGTAGTACACAGGGGCCCACCGGGGAGCTGTTTTTT. Translated: CASSTQGPTGELFF.